A selection of T cell receptor beta chains follows, all from one sample in a study of response to subunit inactivated influenza vaccine. One entry per CDR3 protein results from TCRdb running MiXCR on the RT-PCR reads. The repertoire has a few hundred thousand distinct CDR3 sequences, less than 15% of them found once; the top ten carry over 8.5%. The sample here was PBMCs from blood, taken roughly 12 days after vaccination. All receptors come from a man in his fifties or sixties who received an inactivated influenza vaccine. Each CDR3 is given with its conserved first and last residue. Fields, in order: J gene, clone size, D gene, V gene, CDR3 DNA, CDR3 protein. A D gene is named only where the DNA matches it firmly. The listing skips clone size in some rows; elsewhere it reads once, few, many or a size class.

j_call: TRBJ2-5; clone_size: NA; d_call: NA; v_call: TRBV3-1; cdr3_nt: TGTGCCAGCAGCCAAGATGGAGTCAAGGGAGAGACCCAGTACTTC; cdr3_aa: CASSQDGVKGETQYF
j_call: TRBJ1-2; clone_size: NA; d_call: NA; v_call: TRBV7-2; cdr3_nt: TGTGCCAGCAGCTTAGACGGCAGGGCGGCCTATGGCTACACCTTC; cdr3_aa: CASSLDGRAAYGYTF
j_call: TRBJ2-5; clone_size: few; d_call: NA; v_call: TRBV20-1; cdr3_nt: TGCAGTGCCGAAACCTTGACAGCCCGTAGGGACCAGTACTTC; cdr3_aa: CSAETLTARRDQYF
j_call: TRBJ2-7; clone_size: NA; d_call: TRBD1; v_call: TRBV3-1; cdr3_nt: TGTGCCAGCAGCTCCGGGACAGGGAAGTACGAGCAGTACTTC; cdr3_aa: CASSSGTGKYEQYF
j_call: TRBJ2-3; clone_size: few; d_call: TRBD2; v_call: TRBV4-3; cdr3_nt: TGCGCCAGCAGCCAAGATGATGGGGCTAGCGGACGCACAGATACGCAGTATTTT; cdr3_aa: CASSQDDGASGRTDTQYF
j_call: TRBJ2-1; clone_size: many; d_call: NA; v_call: TRBV7-8; cdr3_nt: TGTGCCAGCAGCCCTGATACACGCTCCTACAATGAGCAGTTCTTC; cdr3_aa: CASSPDTRSYNEQFF
j_call: TRBJ2-5; clone_size: NA; d_call: NA; v_call: TRBV7-9; cdr3_nt: TGTGCCAGCAGCCCATCTGACTGGGAGACCCAGTACTTC; cdr3_aa: CASSPSDWETQYF
j_call: TRBJ2-1; clone_size: NA; d_call: NA; v_call: TRBV20-1; cdr3_nt: TGCAGTGCTAGGCCCCTTAGGGTCCCGGGGCGAGAGCAGTTCTTC; cdr3_aa: CSARPLRVPGREQFF
j_call: TRBJ2-1; clone_size: NA; d_call: TRBD1; v_call: TRBV12-3/TRBV12-4; cdr3_nt: TGTGCCGGTAGCAGGGGGCCATCGGGCAATGAGCAGTTCTTC; cdr3_aa: CAGSRGPSGNEQFF
j_call: TRBJ1-5; clone_size: NA; d_call: NA; v_call: TRBV20-1; cdr3_nt: TGCAGTGCTATTTTCGGCAGGGTAAATCAGCCCCAGCATTTT; cdr3_aa: CSAIFGRVNQPQHF
j_call: TRBJ2-1; clone_size: NA; d_call: TRBD2; v_call: TRBV11-2; cdr3_nt: TGTGCCAGCAGCTTACGGACTAGCGGGGATCCCTACAATGAGCAGTTCTTC; cdr3_aa: CASSLRTSGDPYNEQFF
j_call: TRBJ2-7; clone_size: few; d_call: NA; v_call: TRBV7-9; cdr3_nt: TGTGCCAGCAGCTTAATCTTAGGGGGCGAGCAGTACTTC; cdr3_aa: CASSLILGGEQYF
j_call: TRBJ1-6; clone_size: few; d_call: TRBD1; v_call: TRBV5-1; cdr3_nt: TGCGCCAGCAGCTTGGAGGACCTCACAGGGGGCTATAATTCACCCCTCCACTTT; cdr3_aa: CASSLEDLTGGYNSPLHF
j_call: TRBJ2-1; clone_size: NA; d_call: NA; v_call: TRBV19; cdr3_nt: TGTGCCAGTAGTATGTTTTTGGGAACTACCTACAATGAGCAGTTCTTC; cdr3_aa: CASSMFLGTTYNEQFF
j_call: TRBJ2-1; clone_size: few; d_call: NA; v_call: TRBV6-6; cdr3_nt: TGTGCCAGCAGTGACACAGGGATCAATGAGCAGTTCTTC; cdr3_aa: CASSDTGINEQFF
j_call: TRBJ2-7; clone_size: NA; d_call: TRBD2; v_call: TRBV10-2; cdr3_nt: TGCGCCAGCAGTGACCTCCTTAGCGGGGGCTCCTACGAGCAGTACTTC; cdr3_aa: CASSDLLSGGSYEQYF
j_call: TRBJ2-1; clone_size: few; d_call: TRBD2; v_call: TRBV27; cdr3_nt: TGTGCCAGCAGTCCCAGACTAGCGGCCTTGGGCAATGAGCAGTTCTTC; cdr3_aa: CASSPRLAALGNEQFF
j_call: TRBJ2-2; clone_size: many; d_call: NA; v_call: TRBV3-1; cdr3_nt: TGTGCCAGCAACCCCTGGGGCACCGGGGAGCTGTTTTTT; cdr3_aa: CASNPWGTGELFF
j_call: TRBJ2-7; clone_size: few; d_call: NA; v_call: TRBV20-1; cdr3_nt: TGCAGTGCTAGAGATCTTGACAGAGACGGTGGTAGGGAGCAGTACTTC; cdr3_aa: CSARDLDRDGGREQYF
j_call: TRBJ2-7; clone_size: few; d_call: NA; v_call: TRBV7-9; cdr3_nt: TGTGCCAGCAGCGACTTCCAGGGGTACCACGAGCAGTACTTC; cdr3_aa: CASSDFQGYHEQYF
j_call: TRBJ2-7; clone_size: few; d_call: TRBD2; v_call: TRBV7-9; cdr3_nt: TGTGCCAGCAGCTCGCTAGCGGATTACGAGCAGTACTTC; cdr3_aa: CASSSLADYEQYF
j_call: TRBJ1-1; clone_size: NA; d_call: TRBD1; v_call: TRBV27; cdr3_nt: TGTGCCAGCAGTTTAGCAGGGGGAAGGGGGTTTGAAGCTTTCTTT; cdr3_aa: CASSLAGGRGFEAFF
j_call: TRBJ2-1; clone_size: NA; d_call: NA; v_call: TRBV3-1; cdr3_nt: TGTGCCAGCAGCCAAGTTGTCACCGAGCAGTTCTTC; cdr3_aa: CASSQVVTEQFF
j_call: TRBJ1-5; clone_size: NA; d_call: NA; v_call: TRBV6-1; cdr3_nt: TGTGCCAGCAGTCGGTCGGGGGGGGAGGGACAGCCCCAGCATTTT; cdr3_aa: CASSRSGGEGQPQHF
j_call: TRBJ2-5; clone_size: NA; d_call: NA; v_call: TRBV24-1; cdr3_nt: TGTGCCACCAGTGATCCTGGTCGCACAAAAGAGACCCAGTACTTC; cdr3_aa: CATSDPGRTKETQYF
j_call: TRBJ2-2; clone_size: NA; d_call: NA; v_call: TRBV4-3; cdr3_nt: TGCGCCAGCAGCCAAGATTCCAGGGCGAACACCGGGGAGCTGTTTTTT; cdr3_aa: CASSQDSRANTGELFF
j_call: TRBJ2-5; clone_size: NA; d_call: TRBD2; v_call: TRBV5-6; cdr3_nt: TGTGCCAGCAGCTGGGGTAGCGGGGCCGAGACCCAGTACTTC; cdr3_aa: CASSWGSGAETQYF
j_call: TRBJ2-1; clone_size: NA; d_call: NA; v_call: TRBV12-3/TRBV12-4; cdr3_nt: TGTGCCAGCAGCCGCCCATGGGGCTCCTACAATGAGCAGTTCTTC; cdr3_aa: CASSRPWGSYNEQFF
j_call: TRBJ2-3; clone_size: NA; d_call: NA; v_call: TRBV7-2; cdr3_nt: TGTGCCAGCAGCTTAGTACGAGACTATAGGAAGTATTTT; cdr3_aa: CASSLVRDYRKYF
j_call: TRBJ2-7; clone_size: NA; d_call: NA; v_call: TRBV4-2; cdr3_nt: TGTGCCAGCAGCCTCAGGGGCCCTACCTACGAGCAGTACTTC; cdr3_aa: CASSLRGPTYEQYF
j_call: TRBJ1-4; clone_size: NA; d_call: NA; v_call: TRBV5-6; cdr3_nt: TGTGCCAGCAGCTTGTGGCAGGGGAATGAAAAACTGTTTTTT; cdr3_aa: CASSLWQGNEKLFF
j_call: TRBJ2-1; clone_size: NA; d_call: TRBD1; v_call: TRBV3-1; cdr3_nt: TGTGCCAGCAGCCAAGATCGAGGCAGGGGGAACGTGTTCTTC; cdr3_aa: CASSQDRGRGNVFF
j_call: TRBJ1-4; clone_size: NA; d_call: NA; v_call: TRBV12-3/TRBV12-4; cdr3_nt: TGTGCCAGCAGTAAGACCGGGCCCGTGTTTTTT; cdr3_aa: CASSKTGPVFF
j_call: TRBJ2-3; clone_size: many; d_call: NA; v_call: TRBV7-2; cdr3_nt: TGTGCCAGCAGCTTAGGGGTTAGCACAGATACGCAGTATTTT; cdr3_aa: CASSLGVSTDTQYF
j_call: TRBJ2-1; clone_size: NA; d_call: TRBD2; v_call: TRBV7-9; cdr3_nt: TGTGCCAGCAGCATAGAAGCGGGAGGTTATAATGAGCAGTTCTTC; cdr3_aa: CASSIEAGGYNEQFF
j_call: TRBJ2-7; clone_size: many; d_call: NA; v_call: TRBV12-3/TRBV12-4; cdr3_nt: TGTGCCAGCAGTTTGGGGGTCGAGCAGTACTTC; cdr3_aa: CASSLGVEQYF
j_call: TRBJ1-2; clone_size: NA; d_call: NA; v_call: TRBV7-8; cdr3_nt: TGTGCCAGCAGCTTGTTAGCCTCCCCAGGATCAGGGGGCTACACCTTC; cdr3_aa: CASSLLASPGSGGYTF
j_call: TRBJ2-7; clone_size: NA; d_call: TRBD1; v_call: TRBV25-1; cdr3_nt: TGTGCCAGCAGTGTAAAGGACAGGGGAGAATACGAGCAGTACTTC; cdr3_aa: CASSVKDRGEYEQYF